This TCR beta chain emerged from a study of T cells in Graves' hyperthyroidism and ophthalmopathy. Patients aged 18 to 65 with hyperthyroidism were newly diagnosed, with duration under 2 months. Amplified TCR beta CDR3 regions came from RNA transcripts. Initially, a first-round RT-PCR of the TCR CDR3 employed the HTBI primer set. MiXCR, run by TCRdb on the multiplex PCR reads, gives a single entry per CDR3 protein. The sample holds nearly 750,000 distinct CDR3 sequences, about 35% seen once. This clonotype was detected only a few times. Sequencing used blood. The receptor was isolated from a woman between 40 and 50 years old with Graves' hyperthyroidism.

The CDR3 loop is CASSLDTMSYEQYF. CDR3 nucleotides: TGTGCCAGCAGCTTAGATACGATGTCCTACGAGCAGTACTTC. The chain employs TRBV11-2 and TRBJ2-7; D gene unclear. The V and J ends lost 0 bases and 1 base respectively, with 7 bases between them. Germline loops: CDR1 SGHAT, CDR2 FQNNGV. The CDR3 consists of 14 residues.